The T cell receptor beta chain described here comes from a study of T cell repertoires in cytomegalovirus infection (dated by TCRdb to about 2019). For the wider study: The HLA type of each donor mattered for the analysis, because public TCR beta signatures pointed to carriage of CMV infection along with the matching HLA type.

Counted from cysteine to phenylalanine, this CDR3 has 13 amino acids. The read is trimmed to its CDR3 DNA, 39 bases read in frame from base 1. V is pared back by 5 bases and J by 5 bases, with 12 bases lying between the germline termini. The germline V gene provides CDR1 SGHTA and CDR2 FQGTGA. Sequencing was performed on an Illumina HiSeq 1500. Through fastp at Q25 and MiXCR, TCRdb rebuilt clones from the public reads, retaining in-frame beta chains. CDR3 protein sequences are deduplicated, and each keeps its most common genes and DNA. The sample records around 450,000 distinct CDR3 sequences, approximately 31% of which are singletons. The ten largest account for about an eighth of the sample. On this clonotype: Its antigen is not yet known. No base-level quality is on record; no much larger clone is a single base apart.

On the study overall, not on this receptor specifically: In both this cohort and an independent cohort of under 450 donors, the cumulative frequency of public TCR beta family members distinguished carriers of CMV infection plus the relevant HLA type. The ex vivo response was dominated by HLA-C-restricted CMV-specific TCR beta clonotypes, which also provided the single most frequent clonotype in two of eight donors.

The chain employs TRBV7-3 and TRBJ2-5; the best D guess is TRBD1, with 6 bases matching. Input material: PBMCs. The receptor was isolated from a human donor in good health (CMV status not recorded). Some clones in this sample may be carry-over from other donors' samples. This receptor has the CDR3 CASSRGHRETQYF. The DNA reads TGTGCCAGCAGCCGGGGACATAGGGAGACCCAGTACTTC.